A single sample is the source of the 8 T cell receptor beta chains below, sequenced in a study of cytomegalovirus exposure and HLA in healthy donors. PCR was performed using 60 Vbeta and 13 Jbeta primers. The method was immunoSEQ multiplex PCR; TCRdb's version includes in-frame clones alone and lacks a portion of them. Among 180,000 or so clones, around 76% were seen once, and the ten largest hold under 2.5%. Material: PBMCs. These receptors were taken from a woman aged 25 to 39 in good health and CMV-seropositive.

The genes are TRBV25-1 and TRBJ2-7, with TRBD1 identical over 9 bases. CDR1 is MGHDK, CDR2 SYGVNS, per germline. Trimming at V came to 3 bases and at J to 11 bases, leaving 5 bases not matched to a gene. The CDR3 spans 12 residues. CDR3 DNA sequence: TGTGCCAGCAGTGACAACAGGGGGCTAAAGTACTTC. Translating gives CASSDNRGLKYF.

This chain connects TRBV27 to TRBJ1-1; 7 bases map to TRBD1. This CDR3 is 17 amino acids long. V trimming: 10 bases; J trimming: 0 bases; junction bases outside the gene matches: 17. From germline, CDR1 is MNHEY and CDR2 SMNVEV (reference sequence). The CDR3 loop reads CATLPRQGRSMNTEAFF. The CDR3 DNA reads TGTGCCACCCTACCTAGACAGGGTAGGTCGATGAACACTGAAGCTTTCTTT.

This CDR3 reads CASSAPGQKNIQYF. The CDR3 region has the DNA TGTGCCAGTAGTGCTCCGGGACAGAAAAACATTCAGTACTTC. This chain uses TRBV19 with TRBJ2-4; 7 bases are a match to TRBD1. This CDR3 contains 14 residues. Germline lookup yields CDR1 LNHDA and CDR2 SQIVND (reference sequence). V was pared by 5 bases and J by 4 bases, with 5 bases of the junction left unmatched.

The rearrangement links TRBV7-7 to TRBJ2-5; 10 bases align to TRBD1. This CDR3 contains 14 residues. Germline CDR1 and CDR2: SSHAT and FNYEAQ (reference sequence). Losses at the gene ends were 5 bases for V and 5 bases for J; bases not matched to a gene: 5. The CDR3 coding sequence is TGTGCCAGCAGCGTTGACAGGGGGCAGGAGACCCAGTACTTC. It specifies CASSVDRGQETQYF.

This sequence joins TRBV18 and TRBJ1-1; 12 nucleotides line up with TRBD1. V shed 3 bases and J 5 bases; nucleotides not matched to a gene: 7. The CDR3 is made up of 16 amino acids. Germline CDR1 is KGHSH and CDR2 is LQKENI. Here the CDR3 reads CASSPRRDRGLTEAFF. CDR3 nucleotides: TGTGCCAGCTCACCCCGGAGGGACAGGGGGCTTACTGAAGCTTTCTTT.

This rearrangement joins TRBV4-1 to TRBJ2-7, with D tentatively TRBD1 (6 bases). Germline assignment: CDR1 MGHRA and CDR2 YSYEKL. V was shortened by 1 base and J by 5 bases, with 9 bases between the two germline ends. The CDR3 spans 13 residues. CDR3 residues: CASSQVGAHEQYF. The CDR3 coding sequence is TGCGCCAGCAGCCAAGTGGGGGCACACGAGCAGTACTTC.

This sequence joins TRBV6-6 and TRBJ2-7; TRBD2 agrees at 10 bases. The CDR3 has 13 residues. Germline V CDR1 and CDR2: MNHNY, SVGAGI (reference sequence). Germline trimming cut 7 bases from V and 2 bases from J; bases unmatched to any gene: 2. The CDR3 DNA reads TGTGCCAGCAACAGCGGGAGGGCCTACGAGCAGTACTTC. Encoded protein: CASNSGRAYEQYF.

The chain carries TRBV9 and TRBJ1-2; maybe TRBD1 (5 bases). The germline gives CDR1 SGDLS, CDR2 YYNGEE. Trimming removed 0 bases at V and 3 bases at J, with 9 bases between. The CDR3 is 14 amino acids. The CDR3 nucleotides are TGTGCCAGCAGCGTAGGGGGCAGGGACTATGGCTACACCTTC. Translation gives CASSVGGRDYGYTF.